This T cell receptor beta chain comes out of a study of Ad26.COV2.S vaccination and SARS-CoV-2 variants. The overall study: Donor was one of the participants in the Ad26.COV2.S arm of the COV1001 trial. Study-level points and caveats: Ad26.COV2.S recipients had broader spike-specific TCRs (P = 0.0014).

On this clone: Its specificity is unknown.

As to treatment: roughly 19 received Ad26.COV2.S at low or high dose, single or two shots; five or six received placebo; per-sample allocation not given. Day 63 after the first vaccine or placebo injection was the time point for sampling. Libraries were prepared by immunoSEQ multiplex PCR; TCRdb keeps only in-frame clonotypes and omits some of them. The sample contains roughly 300,000 clones, 80% to 90% of which appear only once. The germline CDR1 and CDR2 sequences are WNHNN and SYGVQD (reference sequence). J was trimmed by 1 base and V by 6 bases; bases with no gene match: 11. This CDR3 has 17 residues.

The material was peripheral blood, obtained in a trial of Ad26.COV2.S vaccine versus placebo. The chain links TRBV10-1 to TRBJ2-3; 9 bases line up with TRBD1. The TCR was taken from a person aged 18-60 years who received the Ad26.COV2.S COVID-19 vaccine or a placebo. Here the CDR3 reads CASSTDRTGEGTDTQYF. CDR3 in DNA: TGCGCCAGCAGCACCGACCGGACAGGGGAAGGCACAGATACGCAGTATTTT.